A single sample is the source of the 18 T cell receptor beta chains below, sequenced in a study of blood T cell repertoires in COVID-19. Libraries were prepared by immunoSEQ multiplex PCR; TCRdb keeps only in-frame clonotypes and omits some of them. The sample holds 150,000 to 250,000 clones, roughly 82% seen once. The sample comprised PBMCs or T cells enriched from blood (not recorded which). The receptors come from a man aged 35 to 55 who had recovered from COVID-19.

V is TRBV2 and J is TRBJ2-5, with D possibly matching TRBD1 (5 bases). The CDR3 has 13 amino acids. CDR1 is SNHLY, CDR2 FYNNEI, per germline. V was pared by 4 bases and J by 1 base, with 7 bases between. This chain's CDR3 is CASSVQVQETQYF. The CDR3 DNA reads TGTGCCAGCAGTGTACAGGTCCAAGAGACCCAGTACTTC.

Comments on this clone: This CDR3 is also generated by other DNA sequences in the sample. The chain joins TRBV6-5 to TRBJ1-3, with a tentative D call TRBD1 (5 bases). The germline gives CDR1 MNHEY, CDR2 SVGAGI. V was pared by 0 bases and J by 2 bases, with 11 bases between. The CDR3 spans 16 residues. The CDR3 region is CASSYSLAGAGNTIYF. As DNA, the CDR3 is TGTGCCAGCAGTTACTCGCTCGCGGGGGCTGGAAACACCATATATTTT.

The chain combines TRBV29-1 with TRBJ1-2; D call uncertain. Germline V CDR1 and CDR2: SQVTM, ANQGSEA. V was trimmed by 6 bases and J by 5 bases, leaving 13 bases between them. The CDR3 extends over 12 amino acids. CDR3 coding DNA: TGCAGCGTATCCAACGAGCATTATGGCTACACCTTC. Residues: CSVSNEHYGYTF.

The chain combines TRBV7-8 with TRBJ2-5; D is unclear. Deletions cut 2 bases from V and 0 bases from J, with 13 bases between. Germline lookup yields CDR1 SGHVS and CDR2 FQNEAQ. CDR3 size: 16 residues. The DNA for the CDR3 is TGTGCCAGCAGCTTAAGGCAGGTGGTGTACCAAGAGACCCAGTACTTC. Translated: CASSLRQVVYQETQYF.

The chain joins TRBV7-9 to TRBJ1-2; D call uncertain. The germline V gene has CDR1 SEHNR and CDR2 FQNEAQ (reference sequence). The CDR3 loop spans 15 amino acids. Trimming shortened V by 2 bases and J by 0 bases, and 10 bases separated the two germline ends. The CDR3 reads CASSLSAIANYGYTF. The CDR3, as DNA: TGTGCCAGCAGCTTATCAGCGATAGCTAACTATGGCTACACCTTC.

The V and J genes are TRBV5-4 and TRBJ2-5, with D tentatively TRBD2 (6 bases). Trimming removed 7 bases at V and 0 bases at J, with 31 bases between. The germline V gene has CDR1 SGHNT and CDR2 YYREEE (reference sequence). This CDR3 region has 20 residues. CDR3 in amino acids: CASGRGPSGRSTVYQETQYF. DNA of the CDR3: TGTGCCAGCGGAAGGGGTCCGAGCGGGCGATCGACCGTTTACCAAGAGACCCAGTACTTC.

The J gene is TRBJ2-7, the V gene TRBV10-1; D remains unclear. Germline-derived CDR1 and CDR2 are WNHNN and SYGVQD (reference sequence). Trimming stripped 1 base from V and 6 bases from J, with 13 bases between. CDR3 length: 14 residues. CDR3 region: CASSELTWSLEQYV. As DNA, the CDR3 is TGCGCCAGCAGTGAGTTGACTTGGTCCCTCGAGCAGTACGTC.

The gene calls are TRBV9 and TRBJ1-5; D may be TRBD1 (6 bases). V was clipped by 5 bases and J by 1 base, with 16 bases between them. The length of the CDR3 is 16 residues. CDR1 and CDR2 from the germline V gene are SGDLS and YYNGEE. The CDR3 coding sequence is TGTGCCAGCAGTACAGGGCCGGGGTTAAGCAATCAGCCCCAGCATTTT. It translates to CASSTGPGLSNQPQHF.

This chain uses TRBV6-5 with TRBJ1-3, with TRBD1 matching over 7 bases. V was pared by 8 bases and J by 4 bases, with 11 bases of the junction left unmatched. The length of the CDR3 is 15 residues. Per germline, CDR1 MNHEY and CDR2 SVGAGI. CDR3 nucleotide sequence: TGTGCCAGCTGCCTGAGTCGACAGGGCGGAAACACCATATATTTT. Amino acid sequence: CASCLSRQGGNTIYF.

The chain couples TRBV9 to TRBJ2-1; 10 bases fit TRBD2. The V and J ends lost 4 bases and 5 bases, in that order; junction bases with no gene match: 6. The CDR3 consists of 15 residues. Germline V CDR1 and CDR2: SGDLS, YYNGEE. The CDR3 here is CASSPWTSGDNEQFF. As DNA, the CDR3 is TGTGCCAGCAGCCCTTGGACTAGCGGTGACAATGAGCAGTTCTTC. Full variable domain (remainder filled in from reference TRBV9 and TRBJ2-1): DSGVTQTPKHLITATGQRVTLRCSPRSGDLSVYWYQQSLDQGLQFLIQYYNGEERAKGNILERFSAQQFPDLHSELNLSSLELGDSALYFCASSPWTSGDNEQFFGPGTRLTVL.

V and J are TRBV28 and TRBJ1-4, with TRBD1 identical over 7 bases. V was pared by 6 bases and J by 5 bases, with 9 bases of the junction left unmatched. Germline V lookup: CDR1 MDHEN, CDR2 SYDVKM. The CDR3 covers 15 residues. The CDR3 bases are TGTGCCAGCAGCCCAGGGGACAGAGAAAATGAAAAACTGTTTTTT. Encoded protein: CASSPGDRENEKLFF. Full variable domain (missing parts from reference TRBV28 and TRBJ1-4): DVKVTQSSRYLVKRTGEKVFLECVQDMDHENMFWYRQDPGLGLRLIYFSYDVKMKEKGDIPEGYSVSREKKERFSLILESASTNQTSMYLCASSPGDRENEKLFFGSGTQLSVL.

This clone was counted once. The chain combines TRBV30 with TRBJ1-4; no definite D call. Germline loops: CDR1 GTSNPN, CDR2 SVGIG (reference sequence). V was shortened by 3 bases and J by 4 bases, with 9 bases between the two germline ends. The CDR3 consists of 13 residues. The CDR3 DNA reads TGTGCCTGGAGCGACGGGGTTAATGAAAAACTGTTTTTT. This sequence encodes CAWSDGVNEKLFF.

The chain carries TRBV6-2 or TRBV6-3 and TRBJ2-5, with no clear D. The CDR3 has 14 residues. Germline loops: CDR1 MNHEY, CDR2 SVGEGT. The V gene lost 6 bases and the J gene lost 5 bases, with 16 bases spanning the gap. The CDR3 nucleotides read TGTGCCAGCAGCCACCTTAGTTTTGCGGAGACCCAGTACTTC. Translating it yields CASSHLSFAETQYF.

This chain links TRBV18 with TRBJ2-3; D is ambiguous. Between the trimmed V and J ends, which lost 3 bases and 1 base, there was a span of 14 bases. The CDR3 is 16 amino acids. Germline V lookup: CDR1 KGHSH, CDR2 LQKENI. This CDR3 is CASSPNGAPGTDTQYF. The CDR3 region has the DNA TGTGCCAGCTCACCCAACGGTGCGCCGGGCACAGATACGCAGTATTTT.

This chain links TRBV15 with TRBJ2-5; TRBD1 might be the D (6 bases). CDR1 is LNHNV, CDR2 YYDKDF, per germline (reference sequence). This CDR3 contains 17 residues. The V end was cut by 3 bases, the J end by 9 bases, with 26 bases between. CDR3 protein: CATSSPRGRQDISAQYF. For the CDR3, the DNA is TGTGCCACCAGCAGCCCCAGGGGTAGGCAGGATATATCCGCCCAGTACTTC.

This clone came up once. The chain joins TRBV29-1 to TRBJ2-3; 11 bases align to TRBD2. Trimming cost V 7 bases and J 4 bases; bases outside gene matches: 4. This CDR3 is 13 amino acids long. CDR1 is SQVTM, CDR2 ANQGSEA, per germline. The CDR3, as DNA: TGCAGCGCCAAACTAGCGGGAGCAGATACGCAGTATTTT. Amino acid sequence: CSAKLAGADTQYF.

The chain carries TRBV9 and TRBJ2-7; 8 nucleotides align to TRBD2. The V gene end was trimmed by 2 bases and the J gene end by 2 bases; junction bases not matched to a gene: 3. This CDR3 contains 14 residues. Germline CDR1 reads SGDLS; CDR2 reads YYNGEE. In DNA form, the CDR3 reads TGTGCCAGCAGCGTGACAGCGGGAGCCTACGAGCAGTACGTC. It codes for CASSVTAGAYEQYV.

The gene calls are TRBV6-4 and TRBJ1-6, with TRBD1 as a possible D gene (5 bases). V was pared by 2 bases and J by 10 bases, with 12 bases between. The CDR3 covers 14 residues. CDR1 and CDR2 from the germline V gene are MRHNA and SNTAGT. In DNA, the CDR3 is TGTGCCAGCAGTGACCGGGGGGAGGGCTCACCCCTCCACTTT. This codes for CASSDRGEGSPLHF.